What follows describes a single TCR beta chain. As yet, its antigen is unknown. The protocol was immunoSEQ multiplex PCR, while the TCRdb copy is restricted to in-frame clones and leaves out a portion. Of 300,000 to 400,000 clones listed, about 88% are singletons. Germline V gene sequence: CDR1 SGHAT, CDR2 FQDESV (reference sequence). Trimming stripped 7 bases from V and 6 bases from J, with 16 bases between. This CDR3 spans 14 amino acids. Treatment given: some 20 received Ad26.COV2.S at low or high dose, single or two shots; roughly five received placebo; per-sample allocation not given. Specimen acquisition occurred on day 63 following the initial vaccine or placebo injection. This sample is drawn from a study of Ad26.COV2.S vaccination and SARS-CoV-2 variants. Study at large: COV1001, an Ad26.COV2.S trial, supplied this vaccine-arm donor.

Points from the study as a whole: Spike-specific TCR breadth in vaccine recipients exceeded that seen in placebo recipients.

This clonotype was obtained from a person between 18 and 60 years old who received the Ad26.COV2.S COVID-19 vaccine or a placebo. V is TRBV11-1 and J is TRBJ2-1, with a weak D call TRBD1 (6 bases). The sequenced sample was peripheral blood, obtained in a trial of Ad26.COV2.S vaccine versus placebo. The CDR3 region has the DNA TGTGCCAGCATCCCAGGGGCTAGCAGCAATGAGCAGTTCTTC. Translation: CASIPGASSNEQFF.